Each of the 22 T cell receptor beta chains below was sequenced from the same sample in a study of control samples from healthy donors and cancer patients. Clones were read by immunoSEQ multiplex PCR, and TCRdb kept only the in-frame ones, dropping some. The repertoire holds some 67,000 clones, with roughly 86% as singletons. Sample: PBMCs. All receptors derive from a woman in her forties or fifties with head and neck cancer.

This clone was picked up one time. The CDR3 DNA follows: TGTGCCAGCAGTTACCGGGGGGCCTTCTATGGCTACACCTTC. Translated: CASSYRGAFYGYTF. This chain connects TRBV6-5 to TRBJ1-2, with TRBD1 as a possible D gene (6 bases). Germline lookup yields CDR1 MNHEY and CDR2 SVGAGI. The CDR3 is 14 amino acids. Trimming took 2 bases from V and 4 from J, leaving 11 bases between them.

CDR3 sequence reads: CASRYSGQGAAKGYTF. The CDR3 DNA reads TGTGCCAGCAGATATAGTGGGCAGGGGGCCGCAAAAGGCTACACCTTC. The chain carries TRBV27 and TRBJ1-2, with 8 positions matching TRBD1. Germline assignment: CDR1 MNHEY and CDR2 SMNVEV (reference sequence). V lost 6 bases and J lost 8; bases outside the gene matches: 17. This CDR3 spans 16 amino acids.

The CDR3 bases are TGTGCCAGCAGTGCTGCGGTGGAGCTGTTTTTT. Residues: CASSAAVELFF. This rearrangement joins TRBV25-1 to TRBJ2-2; D is uncertain. The CDR3 contains 11 residues. V lost 4 bases, J lost 10 bases, and 7 bases lay in between. Looked up from germline, CDR1 is MGHDK and CDR2 is SYGVNS.

There are a few counts of this clone. The V gene is TRBV28, the J gene TRBJ2-7; D might be TRBD1 or TRBD2, each matching 6 bases. CDR3 length: 14 residues. V lost 5 bases and J lost 2, with 13 bases in between. Germline-derived CDR1 and CDR2 are MDHEN and SYDVKM. CDR3 region: CASSVAGQTYEQYF. Written as DNA, the CDR3 is TGTGCCAGCAGTGTCGCGGGACAAACCTACGAGCAGTACTTC. Full variable domain (missing parts from reference TRBV28 and TRBJ2-7): DVKVTQSSRYLVKRTGEKVFLECVQDMDHENMFWYRQDPGLGLRLIYFSYDVKMKEKGDIPEGYSVSREKKERFSLILESASTNQTSMYLCASSVAGQTYEQYFGPGTRLTVT.

DNA of the CDR3: TGTGCCAGCAGTTTTATGAAGGCTAACACTGAAGCTTTCTTT. Its protein is CASSFMKANTEAFF. The chain combines TRBV28 with TRBJ1-1; D is ambiguous. CDR3 length equals 14 residues. V was cut by 3 bases and J by 2 bases, with 10 bases left in between. In germline, CDR1 is MDHEN, CDR2 SYDVKM.

The genes are TRBV5-4 and TRBJ1-4; possible D gene TRBD1, 5 bases. V shed 4 bases and J shed 8 bases, with 18 bases lying between them. Germline-derived CDR1 and CDR2 are SGHNT and YYREEE (reference sequence). The CDR3 contains 15 residues. CDR3 DNA: TGTGCCAGCAGCCCGGGTTCGGGACTGGGGGAAAAACTGTTTTTT. The encoded protein is CASSPGSGLGEKLFF. The full variable domain, in which reference TRBV5-4 and TRBJ1-4 provide the parts outside the CDR3, is ETGVTQSPTHLIKTRGQQVTLRCSSQSGHNTVSWYQQALGQGPQFIFQYYREEENGRGNFPPRFSGLQFPNYSSELNVNALELDDSALYLCASSPGSGLGEKLFFGSGTQLSVL.

V is TRBV19 and J is TRBJ1-2; 8 bases align to TRBD1. The CDR3 sequence is 15 residues long. V lost 7 bases, J lost 7 bases, and 14 bases stayed unmatched. Germline lookup yields CDR1 LNHDA and CDR2 SQIVND (reference sequence). The CDR3 nucleotides are TGTGCCAGTAATCTCGGCACAGGGGGTAGCCTTGGCTACACCTTC. As protein: CASNLGTGGSLGYTF.

The chain employs TRBV5-1 and TRBJ2-2, with 9 bases aligning to TRBD2. V gave up 3 bases and J gave up 6 bases; unmatched junction bases: 9. CDR1 and CDR2 from the germline V gene are SGHRS and YFSETQ. This CDR3 contains 16 residues. The CDR3 DNA is TGCGCCAGCAGCTCGTGGCGCGGGGGGGCCGCCGGGGAGCTGTTTTTT. Amino acids: CASSSWRGGAAGELFF. The variable domain in full, with the rest retrieved from reference TRBV5-1 and TRBJ2-2, is KAGVTQTPRYLIKTRGQQVTLSCSPISGHRSVSWYQQTPGQGLQFLFEYFSETQRNKGNFPGRFSGRQFSNSRSEMNVSTLELGDSALYLCASSSWRGGAAGELFFGEGSRLTVL.

Only one count was recorded for this clone. The chain links TRBV12-3 or TRBV12-4 to TRBJ1-1; D is undetermined. Trimming took 3 bases from V and 3 from J, leaving 8 bases between them. The length of the CDR3 is 13 residues. The chain's CDR3 is CASSFSRDTEAFF. The DNA of the CDR3 is TGTGCCAGCAGTTTTTCAAGGGACACTGAAGCTTTCTTT.

The V call is TRBV28, the J call TRBJ1-4; 7 nucleotides match TRBD1. Per the germline V gene, CDR1 is MDHEN and CDR2 is SYDVKM. The CDR3 contains 14 residues. V trimming: 5 bases; J trimming: 8 bases; junction bases outside the gene matches: 8. The CDR3 DNA sequence: TGTGCCAGCAGTGCACCTCAGGGGGTAGAAAAACTGTTTTTT. It specifies CASSAPQGVEKLFF.

This clone occurred a few times. The chain couples TRBV5-8 to TRBJ2-7, with D possibly being TRBD1 (5 bases). Trimming shortened V by 2 bases and J by 5 bases, and 14 bases separated the two germline ends. Germline assignment: CDR1 SGHTS and CDR2 YDEGEE. The CDR3 runs 14 residues. The CDR3 is CASSFPTGVHEQYF. The CDR3, as DNA: TGTGCCAGCAGCTTCCCCACAGGTGTCCACGAGCAGTACTTC.

To note about this clone: The identical CDR3 is also encoded by other nucleotide sequences in the sample. V usage is TRBV2 and J usage is TRBJ1-5; D is undetermined. CDR3 length: 14 residues. Germline values: CDR1 SNHLY, CDR2 FYNNEI. The V gene lost 3 bases and the J gene lost 1 base, with 7 bases spanning the gap. The CDR3 reads CASSERVSNQPQHF. CDR3 DNA sequence: TGTGCCAGCAGTGAGCGGGTCAGCAATCAGCCCCAGCATTTT. Using reference TRBV2 and TRBJ1-5 for the parts outside the CDR3, the full variable domain is EPEVTQTPSHQVTQMGQEVILRCVPISNHLYFYWYRQILGQKVEFLVSFYNNEISEKSEIFDDQFSVERPDGSNFTLKIRSTKLEDSAMYFCASSERVSNQPQHFGDGTRLSIL.

The chain employs TRBV5-5 and TRBJ2-2, with 9 bases aligning to TRBD1. V lost 0 bases, J lost 5 bases, and 5 bases stayed unmatched. Germline CDR1 and CDR2: SGHKS and YYEKEE (reference sequence). The CDR3 length is 16 residues. The CDR3 protein is CASSLADRGGTGELFF. CDR3 DNA: TGTGCCAGCAGCTTGGCCGACAGGGGGGGAACCGGGGAGCTGTTTTTT.

V gene TRBV7-8 combines with J gene TRBJ1-1; no reliable D call. V was clipped by 3 bases and J by 7 bases, with 15 bases between them. This CDR3 spans 14 amino acids. Germline-derived CDR1 and CDR2 are SGHVS and FQNEAQ. CDR3 in amino acids: CASSLRAPEGEAFF. The CDR3 nucleotides read TGTGCCAGCAGCTTGAGGGCCCCTGAAGGTGAAGCTTTCTTT.

This chain uses TRBV7-9 with TRBJ1-6; 9 positions match TRBD1. The germline CDR1 and CDR2 sequences are SEHNR and FQNEAQ (reference sequence). This CDR3 is built from 16 residues. Trimming took 5 bases from V and 10 from J; bases not matched to a gene: 12. In nucleotides, the CDR3 is TGTGCCAGCAGCCTACAGGGGGCCCCCGAAGGGTCACCCCTCCACTTT. Translating gives CASSLQGAPEGSPLHF.

This sequence joins TRBV7-2 and TRBJ2-1, with D perhaps matching TRBD2 (6 bases). The CDR3 covers 15 residues. Germline V gene sequence: CDR1 SGHTA, CDR2 FQGNSA. V dropped 1 base and J dropped 7 bases, with 14 bases sitting between them. CDR3 sequence (DNA): TGTGCCAGCAGCTTAGGTGGGGGGAGTAGGAATGAGCAGTTCTTC. Translation gives CASSLGGGSRNEQFF.

This sequence joins TRBV7-2 and TRBJ2-3, with D hard to call. Deletions cut 5 bases from V and 7 bases from J, with 13 bases between. Per germline, CDR1 SGHTA and CDR2 FQGNSA. There are 13 residues in the CDR3. Here the CDR3 reads CASSPPGIYTQYF. CDR3 nucleotide sequence: TGTGCCAGCAGCCCACCAGGAATTTATACGCAGTATTTT.

In nucleotides, the CDR3 is TGTGCCAGCAGTGAGGATTATAGCAATCAGCCCCAGCATTTT. This sequence encodes CASSEDYSNQPQHF. V is TRBV6-1 and J is TRBJ1-5; D call uncertain. V was clipped by 3 bases and J by 0 bases, with 6 bases between them. Germline V lookup: CDR1 MNHNS, CDR2 SASEGT. The CDR3 runs to 14 residues.

The V gene is TRBV30, the J gene TRBJ2-5; D perhaps matches TRBD1 (6 bases). The V gene's germline CDR1 is GTSNPN and CDR2 SVGIG (reference sequence). V was trimmed by 4 bases and J by 7 bases, leaving 16 bases between them. CDR3 length: 13 amino acids. The CDR3 coding sequence is TGTGCCTGGAAAAAACAGGGTCCAGGGACCCAGTACTTC. As protein: CAWKKQGPGTQYF.

The rearrangement joins TRBV10-3 to TRBJ2-2, with no clear D. Per the germline V gene, CDR1 is ENHRY and CDR2 is SYGVKD. Trimming pared 8 bases from V and 0 bases from J, leaving 16 bases between. The CDR3 runs 16 residues. CDR3 sequence reads: CAIGEEGLANTGELFF. The DNA for the CDR3 is TGTGCCATCGGGGAAGAAGGATTGGCGAACACCGGGGAGCTGTTTTTT.

V usage is TRBV27 and J usage is TRBJ2-7, with unresolved D. The CDR3 sequence is 14 residues long. Germline lookup yields CDR1 MNHEY and CDR2 SMNVEV (reference sequence). Trimming took off 2 bases at V and 2 bases at J, with 10 bases between the two ends. CDR3 sequence reads: CASSLTIGTYEQYF. The CDR3 nucleotides read TGTGCCAGCAGTTTAACCATAGGCACCTACGAGCAGTACTTC.

The CDR3 here is CASSWTGGSSYEQYF. The CDR3 bases are TGCGCCAGCAGCTGGACAGGGGGGAGCTCCTACGAGCAGTACTTC. This chain links TRBV5-1 with TRBJ2-7; the match to TRBD1 covers 10 bases. CDR3 size: 15 residues. Germline V CDR1 and CDR2: SGHRS, YFSETQ. J was trimmed by 0 bases and V by 3 bases; bases with no gene match: 3.